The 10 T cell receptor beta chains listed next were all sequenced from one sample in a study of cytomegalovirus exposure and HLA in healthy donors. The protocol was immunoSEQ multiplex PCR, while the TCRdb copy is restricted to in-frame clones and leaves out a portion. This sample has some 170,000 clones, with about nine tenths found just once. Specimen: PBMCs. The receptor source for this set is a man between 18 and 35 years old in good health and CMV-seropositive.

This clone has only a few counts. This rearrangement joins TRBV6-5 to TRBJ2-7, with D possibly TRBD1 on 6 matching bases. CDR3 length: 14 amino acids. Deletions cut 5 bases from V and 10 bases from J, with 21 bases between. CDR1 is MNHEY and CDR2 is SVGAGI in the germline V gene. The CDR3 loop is CASSPLRDTTYQYF. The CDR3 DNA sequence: TGTGCCAGCAGTCCGCTTAGGGACACAACATACCAGTACTTC.

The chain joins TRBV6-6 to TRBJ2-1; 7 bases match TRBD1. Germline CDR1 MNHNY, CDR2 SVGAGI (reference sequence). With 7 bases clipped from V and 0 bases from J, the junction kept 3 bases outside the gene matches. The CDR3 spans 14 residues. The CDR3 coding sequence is TGTGCCAGCATTAGGGACAGCTCCTACAATGAGCAGTTCTTC. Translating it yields CASIRDSSYNEQFF.

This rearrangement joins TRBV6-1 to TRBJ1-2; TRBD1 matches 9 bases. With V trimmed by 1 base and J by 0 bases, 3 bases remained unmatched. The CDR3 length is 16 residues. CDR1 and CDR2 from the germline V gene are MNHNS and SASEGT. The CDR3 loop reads CASSEDRDRANYGYTF. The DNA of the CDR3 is TGTGCCAGCAGTGAAGACCGGGACAGGGCTAACTATGGCTACACCTTC.

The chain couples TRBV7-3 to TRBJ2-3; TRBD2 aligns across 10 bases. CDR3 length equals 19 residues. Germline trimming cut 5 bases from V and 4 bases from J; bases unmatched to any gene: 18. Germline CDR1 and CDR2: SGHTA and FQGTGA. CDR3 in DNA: TGTGCCAGCAGCCGAGGATCTCCGAGTCTAGCGGGAGTGGCAGATACGCAGTATTTT. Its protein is CASSRGSPSLAGVADTQYF.

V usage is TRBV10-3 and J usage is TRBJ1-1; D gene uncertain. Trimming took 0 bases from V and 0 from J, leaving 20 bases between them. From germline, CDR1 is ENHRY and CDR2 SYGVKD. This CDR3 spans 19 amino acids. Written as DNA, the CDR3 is TGTGCCATCAGTGAGTCGAGAACCGCTTCTGAACCGATGAACACTGAAGCTTTCTTT. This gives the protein CAISESRTASEPMNTEAFF.

CDR3 nucleotide sequence: TGTGCCAGCTCACTGACTAGCGGGAGGAGCACAGATACGCAGTATTTT. Amino acids: CASSLTSGRSTDTQYF. The chain links TRBV18 to TRBJ2-3; TRBD2 agrees at 13 bases. J gave up 0 bases and V 4 bases, and 1 base lay outside the gene matches. The CDR3 covers 16 residues. CDR1 and CDR2 (germline): KGHSH, LQKENI.

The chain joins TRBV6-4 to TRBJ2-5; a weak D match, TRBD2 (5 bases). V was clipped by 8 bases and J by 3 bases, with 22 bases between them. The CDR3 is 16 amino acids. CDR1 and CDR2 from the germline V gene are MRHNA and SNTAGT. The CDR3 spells CASPSHGSRSKETQYF. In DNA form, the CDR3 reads TGTGCCAGCCCCTCCCATGGGAGTAGGAGCAAAGAGACCCAGTACTTC.

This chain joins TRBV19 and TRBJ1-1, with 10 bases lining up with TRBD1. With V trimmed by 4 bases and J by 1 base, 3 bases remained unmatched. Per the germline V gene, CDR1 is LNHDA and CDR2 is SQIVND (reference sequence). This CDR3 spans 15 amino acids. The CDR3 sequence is CASSSRTGGNTEAFF. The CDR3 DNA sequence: TGTGCCAGTAGTAGCAGGACAGGGGGGAACACTGAAGCTTTCTTT.

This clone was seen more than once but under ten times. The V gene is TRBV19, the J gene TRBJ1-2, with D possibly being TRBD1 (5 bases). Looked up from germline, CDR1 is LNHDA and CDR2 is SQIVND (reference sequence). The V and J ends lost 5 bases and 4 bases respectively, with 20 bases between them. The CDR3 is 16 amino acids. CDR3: CASSLGGTEVSYGYTF. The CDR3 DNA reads TGTGCCAGTAGTCTGGGAGGGACGGAAGTTTCCTATGGCTACACCTTC.

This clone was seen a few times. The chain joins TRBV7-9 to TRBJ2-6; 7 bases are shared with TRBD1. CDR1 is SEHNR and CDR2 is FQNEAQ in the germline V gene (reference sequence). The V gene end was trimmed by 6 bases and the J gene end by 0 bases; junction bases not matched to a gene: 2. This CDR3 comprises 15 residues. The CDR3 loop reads CASSHRGSGANVLTF. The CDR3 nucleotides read TGTGCCAGCAGTCACAGGGGCTCTGGGGCCAACGTCCTGACTTTC.